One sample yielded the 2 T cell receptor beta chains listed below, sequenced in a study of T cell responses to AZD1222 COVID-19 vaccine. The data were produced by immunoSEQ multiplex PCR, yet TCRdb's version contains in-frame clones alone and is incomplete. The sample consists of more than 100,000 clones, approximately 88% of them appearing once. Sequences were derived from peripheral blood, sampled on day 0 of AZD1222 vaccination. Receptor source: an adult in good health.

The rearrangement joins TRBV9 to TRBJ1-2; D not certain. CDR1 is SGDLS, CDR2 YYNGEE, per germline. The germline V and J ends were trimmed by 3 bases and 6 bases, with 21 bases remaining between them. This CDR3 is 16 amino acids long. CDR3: CASSARGVGGEDGYTF. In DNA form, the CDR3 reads TGTGCCAGCAGCGCGAGAGGCGTAGGAGGAGAGGATGGCTACACCTTC.

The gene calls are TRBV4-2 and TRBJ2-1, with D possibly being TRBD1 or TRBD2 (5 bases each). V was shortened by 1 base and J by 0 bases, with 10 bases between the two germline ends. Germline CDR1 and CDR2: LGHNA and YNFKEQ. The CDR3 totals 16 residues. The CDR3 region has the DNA TGTGCCAGCAGCCAAGGGGACCCGAGCTCCTACAATGAGCAGTTCTTC. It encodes CASSQGDPSSYNEQFF.